This T cell receptor (beta chain) was profiled in a study of shared clonotypes between healthy human individuals. The length of the CDR3 is 13 residues. Germline assignment: CDR1 SGHRS and CDR2 YFSETQ. Trimming shortened V by 4 bases and J by 3 bases, and 8 bases separated the two germline ends. Once extracted for a subset, genomic DNA was divided evenly among several immunoSEQ plates. Clones were read by immunoSEQ multiplex PCR, and TCRdb kept only the in-frame ones, dropping some. The table shows approximately 2.4 million clones, with 90% to 97% occurring only once. Specimen: naive CD4+ T cells sorted from blood. Indicated subset: CD45RA+ positively selected. The chain is built from TRBV5-1 and TRBJ2-1; possible D gene TRBD2, 6 bases. The receptor was isolated from a man aged 18 to 30 in good health. In nucleotides, the CDR3 is TGCGCCAGCAGCCCGGAGGGCTACAATGAGCAGTTCTTC. Residues: CASSPEGYNEQFF.